One T cell receptor (beta chain) is described in this entry. What it recognizes is unknown. This record comes from a study of T cell responses to AZD1222 COVID-19 vaccine. Study conclusions and caveats: Only a handful of AZD1222 recipients, five to seven in all, had baseline seropositivity.

Sequenced by immunoSEQ multiplex PCR; TCRdb stores in-frame clones only, minus some. Of 150,000 or so clones listed, more than 75% are singletons. The CDR3 length is 13 residues. V was trimmed by 0 bases and J by 7 bases, leaving 6 bases between them. The chain uses TRBV12-3 or TRBV12-4 and TRBJ2-2, with D maybe TRBD2 (6 bases). This sample comprised peripheral blood, obtained 28 days after the second AZD1222 dose. This clonotype was sampled from an adult who received the AZD1222 COVID-19 vaccine. The CDR3 protein is CASSLAEGGELFF. The CDR3 DNA sequence: TGTGCCAGCAGTTTAGCGGAGGGCGGGGAGCTGTTTTTT.